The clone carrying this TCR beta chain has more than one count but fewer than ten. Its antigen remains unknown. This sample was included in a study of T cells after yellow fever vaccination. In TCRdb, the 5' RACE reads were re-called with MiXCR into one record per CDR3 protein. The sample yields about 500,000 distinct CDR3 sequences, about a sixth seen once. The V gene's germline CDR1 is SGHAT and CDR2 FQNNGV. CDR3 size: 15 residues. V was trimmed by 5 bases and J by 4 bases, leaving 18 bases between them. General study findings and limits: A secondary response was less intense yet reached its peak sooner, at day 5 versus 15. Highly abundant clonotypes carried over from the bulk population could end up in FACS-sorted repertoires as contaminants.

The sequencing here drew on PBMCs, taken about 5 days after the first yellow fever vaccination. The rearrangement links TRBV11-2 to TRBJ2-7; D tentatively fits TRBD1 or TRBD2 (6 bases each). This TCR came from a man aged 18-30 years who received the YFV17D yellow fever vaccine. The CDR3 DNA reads TGTGCCAGCAGCCCCCCGAGAAGGGGGGCTTACGAGCAGTACTTC. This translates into CASSPPRRGAYEQYF.